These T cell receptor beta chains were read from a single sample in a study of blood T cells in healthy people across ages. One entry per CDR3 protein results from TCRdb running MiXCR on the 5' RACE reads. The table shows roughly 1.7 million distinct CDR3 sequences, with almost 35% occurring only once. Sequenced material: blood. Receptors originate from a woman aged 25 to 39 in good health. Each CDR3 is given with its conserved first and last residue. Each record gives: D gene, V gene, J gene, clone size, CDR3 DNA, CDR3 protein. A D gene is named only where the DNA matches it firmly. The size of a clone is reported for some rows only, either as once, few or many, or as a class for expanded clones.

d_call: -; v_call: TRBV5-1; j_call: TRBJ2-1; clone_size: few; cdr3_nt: TGCGCCAGCAGCATAGGGAAGTACAATGATGAGCAGTTCTTC; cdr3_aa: CASSIGKYNDEQFF
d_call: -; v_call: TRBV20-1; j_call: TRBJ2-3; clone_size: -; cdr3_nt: TGCAGTGCTAGGGCAGGGTTCCAGGGGAGGTTCACAGATACGCAGTATTTT; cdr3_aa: CSARAGFQGRFTDTQYF
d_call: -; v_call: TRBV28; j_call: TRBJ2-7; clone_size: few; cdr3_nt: TGTGCCATTTCGATAGGCTACGAGCAGTACTTC; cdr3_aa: CAISIGYEQYF
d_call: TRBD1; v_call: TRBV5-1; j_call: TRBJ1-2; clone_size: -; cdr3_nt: TGCGCCAGCAGCTGGACAGGGATACAGGGCGATGGCTACACCTTC; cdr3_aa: CASSWTGIQGDGYTF
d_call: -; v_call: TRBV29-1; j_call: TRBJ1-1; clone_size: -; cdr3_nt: TGCAGCGCCTTGTACAGGGACAACCTGAACGCTTTCTTT; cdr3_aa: CSALYRDNLNAFF
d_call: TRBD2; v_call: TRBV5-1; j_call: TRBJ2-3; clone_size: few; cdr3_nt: TGCGCCAGCAGCTTGGGGGGACTACCACCACCTACGCAGTATTTT; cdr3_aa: CASSLGGLPPPTQYF
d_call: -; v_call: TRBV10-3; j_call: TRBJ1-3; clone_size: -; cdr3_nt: TGTGCCATCAGTGAGGCTGGAAACACCATATATTTT; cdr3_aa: CAISEAGNTIYF
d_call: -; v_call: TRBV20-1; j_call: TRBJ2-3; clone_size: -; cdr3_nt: TGCAGTGCTCCCCCGTTGAACTATAAGGATACGCAGTATTTT; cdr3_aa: CSAPPLNYKDTQYF
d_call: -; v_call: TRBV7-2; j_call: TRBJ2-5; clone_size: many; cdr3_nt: TGTGCCAGCAGCTTAGTAGCTTCTGGGGGCCTGAGGGAGACCCAGTACTTC; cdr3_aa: CASSLVASGGLRETQYF
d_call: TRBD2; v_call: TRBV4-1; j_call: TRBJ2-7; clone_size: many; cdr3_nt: TGCGCCAGCAGCCAAGTCGGGGGGGGTCCCTACGAGCAGTACTTC; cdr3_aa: CASSQVGGGPYEQYF
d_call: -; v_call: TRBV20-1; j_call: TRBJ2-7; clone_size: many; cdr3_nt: TGCAGTGCTAGAGATTCATGGGGGATCTCCTACGAGCAGTACTTC; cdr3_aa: CSARDSWGISYEQYF
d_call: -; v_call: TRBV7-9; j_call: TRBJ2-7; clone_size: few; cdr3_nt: TGTGCCAGCAGCTTGTCGGCTGATTACGAGCAGTACTTC; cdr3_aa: CASSLSADYEQYF
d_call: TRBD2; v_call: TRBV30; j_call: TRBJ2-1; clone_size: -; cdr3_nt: TGTGCCTGGAGAAGACTAGCGGGAGTAAATGAGCAGTTCTTC; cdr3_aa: CAWRRLAGVNEQFF
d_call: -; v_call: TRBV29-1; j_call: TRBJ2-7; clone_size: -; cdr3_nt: TGCAGCGCTCTGACCGGCGCCGAGCAGTACTTC; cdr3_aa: CSALTGAEQYF
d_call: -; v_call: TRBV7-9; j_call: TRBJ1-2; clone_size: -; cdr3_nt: TGTGCCAGCAGCCTTTGGGACTACACCTTC; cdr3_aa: CASSLWDYTF
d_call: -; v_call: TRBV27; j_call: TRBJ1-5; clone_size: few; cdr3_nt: TGTGCCAGCAGTTTATCAGGGTTTAATCAGCCCCAGCATTTT; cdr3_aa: CASSLSGFNQPQHF
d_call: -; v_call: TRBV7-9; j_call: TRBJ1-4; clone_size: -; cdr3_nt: TGTGCCAGCAGCTTAGCTCACGGTCCGGCAACTAATGAAAAACTGTTTTTT; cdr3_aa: CASSLAHGPATNEKLFF
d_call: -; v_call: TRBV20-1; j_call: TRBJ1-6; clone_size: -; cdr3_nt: TGCAGTGCGTTAGACAGTTTAGTGGGCACCCGCCACTTT; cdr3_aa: CSALDSLVGTRHF
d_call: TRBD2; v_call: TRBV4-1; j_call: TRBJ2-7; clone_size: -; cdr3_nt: TGCGCCAGCAGCCCCGTGTTGACTAGCGTGTCCTACGAGCAGTACTTC; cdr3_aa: CASSPVLTSVSYEQYF
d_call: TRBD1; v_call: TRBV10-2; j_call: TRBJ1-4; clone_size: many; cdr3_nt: TGCGCCAGCAGTGACCGCCGGAGGACAGGGCCTGAAAAACTGTTTTTT; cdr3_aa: CASSDRRRTGPEKLFF
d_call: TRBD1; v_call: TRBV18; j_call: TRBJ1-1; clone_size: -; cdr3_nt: TGTGCCAGCTCACCCCAGGGACAGCCTGCCTCTGAAGCTTTCTTT; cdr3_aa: CASSPQGQPASEAFF
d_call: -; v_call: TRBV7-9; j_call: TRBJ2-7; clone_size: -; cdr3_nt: TGTGCCAGCAGCCTGGCAGGGGGGGTCTACGGGCAGTACTTC; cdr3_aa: CASSLAGGVYGQYF